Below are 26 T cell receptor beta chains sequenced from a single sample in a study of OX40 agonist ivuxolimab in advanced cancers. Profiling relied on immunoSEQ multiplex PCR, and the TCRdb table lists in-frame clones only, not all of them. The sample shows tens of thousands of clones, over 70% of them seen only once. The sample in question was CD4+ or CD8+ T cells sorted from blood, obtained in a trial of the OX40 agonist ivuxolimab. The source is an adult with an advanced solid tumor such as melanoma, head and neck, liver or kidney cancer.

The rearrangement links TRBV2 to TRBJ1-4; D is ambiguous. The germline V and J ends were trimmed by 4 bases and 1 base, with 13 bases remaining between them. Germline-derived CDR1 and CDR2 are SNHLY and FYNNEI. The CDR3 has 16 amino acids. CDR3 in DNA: TGTGCCAGCAGTGGCTGGTCGCGGTTAACTAATGAAAAACTGTTTTTT. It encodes CASSGWSRLTNEKLFF. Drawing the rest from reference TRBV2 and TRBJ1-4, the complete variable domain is EPEVTQTPSHQVTQMGQEVILRCVPISNHLYFYWYRQILGQKVEFLVSFYNNEISEKSEIFDDQFSVERPDGSNFTLKIRSTKLEDSAMYFCASSGWSRLTNEKLFFGSGTQLSVL.

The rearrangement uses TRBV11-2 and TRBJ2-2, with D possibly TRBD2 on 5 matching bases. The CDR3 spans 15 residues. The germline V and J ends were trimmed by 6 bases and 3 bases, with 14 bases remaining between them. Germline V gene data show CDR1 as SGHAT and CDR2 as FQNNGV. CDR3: CASRPPGKDTGELFF. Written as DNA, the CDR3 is TGTGCCAGCAGACCACCCGGGAAGGACACCGGGGAGCTGTTTTTT.

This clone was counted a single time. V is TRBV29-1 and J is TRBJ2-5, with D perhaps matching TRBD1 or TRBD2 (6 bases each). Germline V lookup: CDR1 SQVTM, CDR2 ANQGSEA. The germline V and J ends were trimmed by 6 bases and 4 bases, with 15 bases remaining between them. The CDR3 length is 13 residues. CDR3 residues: CSVRRGRSETQYF. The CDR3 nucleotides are TGCAGCGTGCGACGGGGGCGTTCAGAGACCCAGTACTTC.

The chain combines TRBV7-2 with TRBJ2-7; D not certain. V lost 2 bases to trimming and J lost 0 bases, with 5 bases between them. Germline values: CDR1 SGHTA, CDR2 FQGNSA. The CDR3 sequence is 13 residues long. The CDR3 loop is CASSLQSSYEQYF. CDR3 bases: TGTGCCAGCAGCTTACAGAGCTCCTACGAGCAGTACTTC.

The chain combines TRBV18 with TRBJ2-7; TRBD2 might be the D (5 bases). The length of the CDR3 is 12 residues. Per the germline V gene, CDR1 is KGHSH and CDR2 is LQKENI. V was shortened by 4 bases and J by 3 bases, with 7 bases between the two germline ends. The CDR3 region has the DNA TGTGCCAGCTCACGGGAGTTCTACGAGCAGTACTTC. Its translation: CASSREFYEQYF.

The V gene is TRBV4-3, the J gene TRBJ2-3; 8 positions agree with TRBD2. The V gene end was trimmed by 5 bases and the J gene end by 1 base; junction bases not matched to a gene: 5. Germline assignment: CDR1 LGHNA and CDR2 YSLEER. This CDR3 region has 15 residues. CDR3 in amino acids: CASSITSGGTDTQYF. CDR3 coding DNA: TGCGCCAGCAGCATTACTAGCGGCGGCACAGATACGCAGTATTTT.

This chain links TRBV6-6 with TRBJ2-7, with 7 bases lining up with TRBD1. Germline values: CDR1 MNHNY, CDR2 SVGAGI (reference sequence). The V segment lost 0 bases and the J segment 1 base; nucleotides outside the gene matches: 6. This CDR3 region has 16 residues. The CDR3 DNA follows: TGTGCCAGCAGTTACTCGGGGACAGCCCATTCCTACGAGCAGTACTTC. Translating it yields CASSYSGTAHSYEQYF.

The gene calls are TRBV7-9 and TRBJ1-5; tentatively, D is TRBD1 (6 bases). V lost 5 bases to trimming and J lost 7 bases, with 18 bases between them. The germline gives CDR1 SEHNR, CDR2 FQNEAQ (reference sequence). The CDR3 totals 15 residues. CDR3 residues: CASSILGGQGQPQHF. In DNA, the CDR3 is TGTGCCAGCAGCATCCTAGGGGGGCAAGGCCAGCCCCAGCATTTT.

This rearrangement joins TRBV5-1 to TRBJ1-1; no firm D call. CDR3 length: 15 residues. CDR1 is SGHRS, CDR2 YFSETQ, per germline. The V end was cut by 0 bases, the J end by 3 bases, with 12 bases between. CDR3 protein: CASSLVNPSHTEAFF. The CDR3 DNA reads TGCGCCAGCAGCTTGGTTAACCCATCACACACTGAAGCTTTCTTT.

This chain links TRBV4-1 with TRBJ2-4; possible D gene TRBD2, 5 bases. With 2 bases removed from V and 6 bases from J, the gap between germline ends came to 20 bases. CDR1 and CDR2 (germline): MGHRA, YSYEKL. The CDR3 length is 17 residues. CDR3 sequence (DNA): TGCGCCAGCAGCCAACTAACCTTATCGCCGGAGGTAAACATTCAGTACTTC. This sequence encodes CASSQLTLSPEVNIQYF.

The chain's CDR3 is CASSLQGADGYTF. CDR3 nucleotides: TGTGCCAGCAGCTTACAGGGGGCGGACGGCTACACCTTC. V is TRBV5-4 and J is TRBJ1-2; 9 nucleotides line up with TRBD1. The trim removed 2 bases at V and 8 bases at J, leaving 4 bases unmatched. The V gene's germline CDR1 is SGHNT and CDR2 YYREEE (reference sequence). There are 13 residues in the CDR3.

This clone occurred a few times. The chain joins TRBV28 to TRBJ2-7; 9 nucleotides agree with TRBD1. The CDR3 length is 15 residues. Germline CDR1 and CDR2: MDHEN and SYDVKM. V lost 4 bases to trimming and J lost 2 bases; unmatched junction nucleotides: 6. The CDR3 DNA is TGTGCCAGCAGTTGGGACAGGGATTTCACCTACGAGCAGTACTTC. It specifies CASSWDRDFTYEQYF.

The CDR3 DNA sequence: TGTGCCAGCAGCCACCGGGGGGACTGGGCCTCTGGGTACGAGCAGTACTTC. Its protein product is CASSHRGDWASGYEQYF. J is TRBJ2-7 and V is TRBV5-6; 7 nucleotides line up with TRBD2. Trimming took 4 bases from V and 4 from J; bases not matched to a gene: 17. The CDR3 consists of 17 residues. Germline loops: CDR1 SGHDT, CDR2 YYEEEE. Variable domain in full (rest from reference TRBV5-6 and TRBJ2-7): DAGVTQSPTHLIKTRGQQVTLRCSPKSGHDTVSWYQQALGQGPQFIFQYYEEEERQRGNFPDRFSGHQFPNYSSELNVNALLLGDSALYLCASSHRGDWASGYEQYFGPGTRLTVT.

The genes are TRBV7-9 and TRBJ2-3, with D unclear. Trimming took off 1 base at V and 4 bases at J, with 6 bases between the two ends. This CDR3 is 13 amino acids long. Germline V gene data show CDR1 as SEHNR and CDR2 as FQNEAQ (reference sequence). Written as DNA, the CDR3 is TGTGCCAGCAGCTTAGGTGTTGCAGATACGCAGTATTTT. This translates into CASSLGVADTQYF. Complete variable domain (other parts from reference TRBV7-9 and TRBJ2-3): DTGVSQNPRHKITKRGQNVTFRCDPISEHNRLYWYRQTLGQGPEFLTYFQNEAQLEKSRLLSDRFSAERPKGSFSTLEIQRTEQGDSAMYLCASSLGVADTQYFGPGTRLTVL.

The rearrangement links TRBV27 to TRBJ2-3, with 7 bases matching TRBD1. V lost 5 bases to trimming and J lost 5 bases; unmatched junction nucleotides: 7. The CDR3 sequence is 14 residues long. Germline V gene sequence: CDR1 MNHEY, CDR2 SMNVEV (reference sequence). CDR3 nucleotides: TGTGCCAGCAGTCAAGACAGGGTGAGAGATACGCAGTATTTT. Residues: CASSQDRVRDTQYF.

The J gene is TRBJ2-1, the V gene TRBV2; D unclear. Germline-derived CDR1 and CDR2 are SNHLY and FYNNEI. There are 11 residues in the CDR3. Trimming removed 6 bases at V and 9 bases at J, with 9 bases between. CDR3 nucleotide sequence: TGTGCCAGCAGCTCTGGCATTGAGCAGTTCTTC. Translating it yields CASSSGIEQFF.

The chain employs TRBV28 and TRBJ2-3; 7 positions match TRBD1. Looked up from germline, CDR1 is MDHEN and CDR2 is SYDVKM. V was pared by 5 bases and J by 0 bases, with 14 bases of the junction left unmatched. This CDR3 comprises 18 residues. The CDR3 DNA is TGTGCCAGCAGTACTATGTTAGTAAGGGGGCCTAGCACAGATACGCAGTATTTT. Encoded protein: CASSTMLVRGPSTDTQYF. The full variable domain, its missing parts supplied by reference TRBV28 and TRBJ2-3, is DVKVTQSSRYLVKRTGEKVFLECVQDMDHENMFWYRQDPGLGLRLIYFSYDVKMKEKGDIPEGYSVSREKKERFSLILESASTNQTSMYLCASSTMLVRGPSTDTQYFGPGTRLTVL.

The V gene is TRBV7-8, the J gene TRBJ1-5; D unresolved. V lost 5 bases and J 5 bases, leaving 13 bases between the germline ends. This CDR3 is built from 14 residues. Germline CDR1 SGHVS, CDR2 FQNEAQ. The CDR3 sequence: CASSPVMRDQPQHF. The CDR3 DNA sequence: TGTGCCAGCAGCCCGGTAATGAGAGATCAGCCCCAGCATTTT.

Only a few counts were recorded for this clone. CDR3 DNA sequence: TGTGCCAGCAGCCAAGAAAGCGGGACCGAGCAGTACTTC. Translated: CASSQESGTEQYF. The rearrangement uses TRBV4-2 and TRBJ2-7; 7 positions match TRBD2. Germline trimming cut 0 bases from V and 6 bases from J; bases unmatched to any gene: 2. Germline CDR1 and CDR2: LGHNA and YNFKEQ. The CDR3 contains 13 residues.

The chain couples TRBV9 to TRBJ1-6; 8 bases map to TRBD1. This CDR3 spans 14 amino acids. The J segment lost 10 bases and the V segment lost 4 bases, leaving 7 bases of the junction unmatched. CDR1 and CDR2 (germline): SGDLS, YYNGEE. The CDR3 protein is CASSTGQGESPLHF. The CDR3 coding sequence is TGTGCCAGCAGCACCGGACAGGGAGAATCACCCCTCCACTTT.

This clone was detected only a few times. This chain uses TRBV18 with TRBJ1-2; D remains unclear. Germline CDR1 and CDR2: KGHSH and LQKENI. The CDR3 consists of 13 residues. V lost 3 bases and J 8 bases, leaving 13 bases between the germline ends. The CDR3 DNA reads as TGTGCCAGCTCACCGGACGCCCTGAGGGGCTACACCTTC. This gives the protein CASSPDALRGYTF.

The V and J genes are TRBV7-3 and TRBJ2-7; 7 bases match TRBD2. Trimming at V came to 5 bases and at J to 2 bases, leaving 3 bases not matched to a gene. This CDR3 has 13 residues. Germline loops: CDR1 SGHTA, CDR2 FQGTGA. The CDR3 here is CASSLGLAYEQYF. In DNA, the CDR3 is TGTGCCAGCAGCCTAGGACTAGCCTACGAGCAGTACTTC.

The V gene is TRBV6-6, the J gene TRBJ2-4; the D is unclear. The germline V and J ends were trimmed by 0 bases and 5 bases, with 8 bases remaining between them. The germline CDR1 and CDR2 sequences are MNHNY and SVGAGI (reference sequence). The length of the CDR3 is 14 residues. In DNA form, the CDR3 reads TGTGCCAGCAGTTACTCTGACCGGGAAAACATTCAGTACTTC. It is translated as CASSYSDRENIQYF.

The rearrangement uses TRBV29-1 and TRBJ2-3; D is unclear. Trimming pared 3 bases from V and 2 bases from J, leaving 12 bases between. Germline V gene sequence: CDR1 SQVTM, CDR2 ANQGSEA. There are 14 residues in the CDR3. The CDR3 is CSVDQEFYTDTQYF. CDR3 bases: TGCAGCGTTGACCAGGAGTTTTACACAGATACGCAGTATTTT.

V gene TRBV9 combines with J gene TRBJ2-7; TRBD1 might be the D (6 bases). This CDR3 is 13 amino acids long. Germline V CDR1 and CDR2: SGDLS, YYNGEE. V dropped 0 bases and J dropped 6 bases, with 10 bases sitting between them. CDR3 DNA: TGTGCCAGCAGCGTAGAACAGGGCGGCGAGCAGTACTTC. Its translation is CASSVEQGGEQYF. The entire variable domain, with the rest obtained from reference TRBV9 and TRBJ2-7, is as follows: DSGVTQTPKHLITATGQRVTLRCSPRSGDLSVYWYQQSLDQGLQFLIQYYNGEERAKGNILERFSAQQFPDLHSELNLSSLELGDSALYFCASSVEQGGEQYFGPGTRLTVT.

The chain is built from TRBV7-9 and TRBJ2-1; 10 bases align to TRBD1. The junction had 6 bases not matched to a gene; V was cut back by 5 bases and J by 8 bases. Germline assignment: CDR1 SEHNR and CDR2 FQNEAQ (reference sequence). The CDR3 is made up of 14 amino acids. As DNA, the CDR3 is TGTGCCAGCAGCACCCATGGGACAGGGGATGAGCAGTTCTTC. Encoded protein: CASSTHGTGDEQFF.